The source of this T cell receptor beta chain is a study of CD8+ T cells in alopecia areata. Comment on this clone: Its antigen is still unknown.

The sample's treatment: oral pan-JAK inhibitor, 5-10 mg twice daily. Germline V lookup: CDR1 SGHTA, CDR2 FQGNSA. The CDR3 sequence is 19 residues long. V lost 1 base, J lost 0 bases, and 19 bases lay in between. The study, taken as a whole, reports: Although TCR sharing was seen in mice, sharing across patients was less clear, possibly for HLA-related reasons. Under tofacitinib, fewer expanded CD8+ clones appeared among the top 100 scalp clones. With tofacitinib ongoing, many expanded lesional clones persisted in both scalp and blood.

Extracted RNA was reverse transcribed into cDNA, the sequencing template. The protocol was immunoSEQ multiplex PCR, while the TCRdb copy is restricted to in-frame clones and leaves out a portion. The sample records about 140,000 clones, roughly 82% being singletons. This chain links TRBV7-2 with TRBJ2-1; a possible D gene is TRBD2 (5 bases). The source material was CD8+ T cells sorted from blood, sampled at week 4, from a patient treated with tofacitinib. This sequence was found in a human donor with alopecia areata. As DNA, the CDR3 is TGTGCCAGCAGCTTAGGGGCTGGAGCGGTGGGGAGCTCCTACAATGAGCAGTTCTTC. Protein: CASSLGAGAVGSSYNEQFF.